This TCR beta chain was recorded in a study of T cell responses to AZD1222 COVID-19 vaccine. Whole-study results and caveats: Of the AZD1222 recipients, only five to seven were seropositive at baseline. Among the donors, most were white British and more were female, and clonal diversity was possibly underestimated.

About this clone itself: Its specificity is not known.

The assay was immunoSEQ multiplex PCR, and TCRdb's table has in-frame clones only and misses some. The data contain 100,000 to 150,000 clones, roughly nine tenths of them seen just once; the ten biggest clones take up less than 6.5%. The sample in question was peripheral blood, obtained on day 0 of AZD1222 vaccination. The receptor's source is an adult in good health.

Here the CDR3 reads CASSKGGAGEKLFF. The CDR3 bases are TGTGCCAGCAGCAAGGGGGGCGCGGGTGAAAAACTGTTTTTT. The chain has TRBV9 and TRBJ1-4, with D possibly TRBD1 on 6 matching bases. V dropped 4 bases and J dropped 7 bases, with 14 bases sitting between them. Germline V CDR1 and CDR2: SGDLS, YYNGEE. The CDR3 length is 14 residues.